This T cell receptor (beta chain) was captured by sequencing in a study of T cells in tumors after PD-1 blockade. The CDR3 contains 14 residues. V dropped 3 bases and J dropped 6 bases, with 9 bases sitting between them. Germline CDR1 LNHDA, CDR2 SQIVND (reference sequence). Repertoires were generated with immunoSEQ multiplex PCR, while TCRdb's copy carries only in-frame clones and drops some. The sample lists fewer than 50,000 clones, 81% occurring once. The table lists this clone with a few counts. V gene TRBV19 combines with J gene TRBJ1-6; a possible D gene is TRBD1 (5 bases). Here the sequenced sample was PBMCs, taken before anti-PD-1 treatment. The receptor was isolated from a human donor with basal cell carcinoma. In DNA, the CDR3 is TGTGCCAGTAGTATTCAGGGCCTTAATTCACCCCTCCACTTT. Residues: CASSIQGLNSPLHF.